The 30 T cell receptor beta chains below were found in one sample sequenced in a study of cytomegalovirus exposure and HLA in healthy donors. PCR primers comprised 60 Vbeta and 13 Jbeta primers. TCRdb keeps only in-frame clones here, not all; method: immunoSEQ multiplex PCR. The repertoire table contains around 140,000 clones. What was sequenced was PBMCs. The receptors were gathered from a woman aged 45 to 65 in good health and CMV-seronegative.

The CDR3: CASSLREDSPLHF. CDR3 nucleotides: TGTGCCAGCTCACTGCGAGAGGATTCACCCCTCCACTTT. The rearrangement uses TRBV18 and TRBJ1-6; D uncertain. The CDR3 covers 13 residues. Germline CDR1 and CDR2: KGHSH and LQKENI. Trimming pared 4 bases from V and 8 bases from J, leaving 9 bases between.

The chain uses TRBV6-1 and TRBJ1-2; a possible D gene is TRBD1 (5 bases). The CDR3 has 13 amino acids. The germline gives CDR1 MNHNS, CDR2 SASEGT. V lost 6 bases to trimming and J lost 8 bases, with 16 bases between them. The CDR3 sequence is CASRVLRRGGYTF. CDR3 DNA sequence: TGTGCCAGCAGGGTTCTTCGAAGGGGCGGCTACACCTTC.

The V gene is TRBV7-2, the J gene TRBJ1-5; tentative D call: TRBD1 (5 bases). Germline loops: CDR1 SGHTA, CDR2 FQGNSA. This CDR3 has 15 amino acids. V lost 5 bases and J 2 bases, leaving 13 bases between the germline ends. The DNA for the CDR3 is TGTGCCAGCAGCGCGAGGGGCGGGGGCAATCAGCCCCAGCATTTT. Protein: CASSARGGGNQPQHF.

The V gene is TRBV18, the J gene TRBJ2-7; a possible D gene is TRBD1 (5 bases). V was cut by 2 bases and J by 5 bases, with 13 bases left in between. In germline, CDR1 is KGHSH, CDR2 LQKENI. The CDR3 is 14 residues long. CDR3 in DNA: TGTGCCAGCTCACCAAGCCAGGGAATCCACGAGCAGTACTTC. Protein: CASSPSQGIHEQYF.

This chain uses TRBV27 with TRBJ2-5; 9 nucleotides agree with TRBD1. V lost 5 bases to trimming and J lost 1 base; unmatched junction nucleotides: 8. CDR1 is MNHEY, CDR2 SMNVEV, per germline (reference sequence). This CDR3 has 16 residues. CDR3 nucleotides: TGTGCCAGCAGTCCCGGGACAGGGTGGGGCCAAGAGACCCAGTACTTC. This translates into CASSPGTGWGQETQYF.

As for this clone: The sample contains more than one DNA sequence encoding this CDR3. The chain has TRBV5-1 and TRBJ2-7; TRBD1 matches 7 bases. The CDR3 sequence is 14 residues long. Germline loops: CDR1 SGHRS, CDR2 YFSETQ. The trim removed 4 bases at V and 0 bases at J, leaving 4 bases unmatched. The CDR3 DNA sequence: TGCGCCAGCAGCCTACGGGACAGCTCCTACGAGCAGTACTTC. Protein product: CASSLRDSSYEQYF.

The V call is TRBV15, the J call TRBJ2-1; 7 bases align to TRBD2. The ends lost 3 bases at V and 4 bases at J; junction bases unmatched: 6. Germline V gene lookup returns CDR1 LNHNV and CDR2 YYDKDF (reference sequence). The CDR3 runs to 15 residues. DNA for the CDR3: TGTGCCACCAGCAGTCGGGCGGGAGATTACAATGAGCAGTTCTTC. Translating gives CATSSRAGDYNEQFF.

The rearrangement uses TRBV9 and TRBJ2-2; D possibly corresponds to TRBD2 (6 bases). Trimming took off 3 bases at V and 5 bases at J, with 11 bases between the two ends. This CDR3 has 14 amino acids. CDR1 and CDR2 from the germline V gene are SGDLS and YYNGEE. CDR3 residues: CASSGKEGTGELFF. DNA for the CDR3: TGTGCCAGCAGCGGGAAGGAGGGGACCGGGGAGCTGTTTTTT.

The J gene is TRBJ1-4, the V gene TRBV6-6; D is unresolved. Trimming pared 6 bases from V and 7 bases from J, leaving 18 bases between. The germline V gene encodes CDR1 MNHNY and CDR2 SVGAGI (reference sequence). This CDR3 spans 15 amino acids. The CDR3 region is CASRVSGVEGEKLFF. The CDR3 DNA follows: TGTGCCAGCAGAGTATCCGGGGTGGAGGGTGAAAAACTGTTTTTT.

This chain joins TRBV2 and TRBJ2-5, with a tentative D call TRBD2 (6 bases). CDR1 SNHLY and CDR2 FYNNEI come from the germline V gene. V was pared by 6 bases and J by 3 bases, with 11 bases between. The CDR3 sequence is 13 residues long. The CDR3 region is CASSRDLKETQYF. The CDR3 coding sequence is TGTGCCAGCAGCCGGGACTTAAAAGAGACCCAGTACTTC.

Comment on this clone: Sequence at one end of the junction differs from germline and may be a read error. The V and J genes are TRBV5-1 and TRBJ1-4; 8 bases fit TRBD1. The CDR3 loop spans 15 amino acids. Germline values: CDR1 SGHRS, CDR2 YFSETQ. CDR3 sequence: CASSRGTGDMKNLFF. For the CDR3, the DNA is TGCGCCAGCAGCCGGGGGACAGGCGATATGAAAAATCTGTTTTTT.

V gene TRBV10-3 combines with J gene TRBJ2-5; 9 nucleotides match TRBD1. V shed 2 bases, J shed 2 bases, and the junction held 12 bases outside the gene matches. CDR1 ENHRY and CDR2 SYGVKD come from the germline V gene. This CDR3 is 18 amino acids long. This CDR3 is CAISEGRADRGLQETQYF. The CDR3 nucleotides read TGTGCCATCAGTGAGGGAAGGGCGGACAGGGGATTACAAGAGACCCAGTACTTC.

The J gene is TRBJ2-7, the V gene TRBV7-2; perhaps TRBD1 as D (6 bases). Germline V gene lookup returns CDR1 SGHTA and CDR2 FQGNSA. This CDR3 is built from 13 residues. Trimming left V 4 bases short and J 0 bases short, with 7 bases between. The DNA for the CDR3 is TGTGCCAGCAGCTCGGGACACTCCTACGAGCAGTACTTC. Translated: CASSSGHSYEQYF.

The gene calls are TRBV18 and TRBJ1-5, with D possibly matching TRBD1 (6 bases). Germline assignment: CDR1 KGHSH and CDR2 LQKENI. Between the trimmed V and J ends, which lost 3 bases and 5 bases, there was a span of 17 bases. The CDR3 extends over 16 amino acids. CDR3 protein: CASSPLTIQGHQPQHF. CDR3 nucleotide sequence: TGTGCCAGCTCACCTCTAACGATACAGGGTCATCAGCCCCAGCATTTT.

This chain connects TRBV28 to TRBJ1-4, with 8 bases fitting TRBD1. Per germline, CDR1 MDHEN and CDR2 SYDVKM. This CDR3 has 18 residues. V lost 2 bases, J lost 5 bases, and 13 bases stayed unmatched. CDR3: CASSLMPLQGEVNEKLFF. CDR3 coding DNA: TGTGCCAGCAGTTTAATGCCGCTACAGGGGGAAGTCAATGAAAAACTGTTTTTT. The variable domain in full, completed from reference TRBV28 and TRBJ1-4, reads DVKVTQSSRYLVKRTGEKVFLECVQDMDHENMFWYRQDPGLGLRLIYFSYDVKMKEKGDIPEGYSVSREKKERFSLILESASTNQTSMYLCASSLMPLQGEVNEKLFFGSGTQLSVL.

The chain joins TRBV28 to TRBJ1-2, with 10 bases aligning to TRBD1. Looked up from germline, CDR1 is MDHEN and CDR2 is SYDVKM. The trim removed 6 bases at V and 8 bases at J, leaving 6 bases unmatched. This CDR3 comprises 13 residues. CDR3 protein: CASSSEDRGGYTF. Written as DNA, the CDR3 is TGTGCCAGCAGCTCGGAGGACAGGGGGGGCTACACCTTC.

The genes are TRBV11-1 and TRBJ2-2; 9 nucleotides agree with TRBD1. The junction had 15 bases not matched to a gene; V was cut back by 7 bases and J by 6 bases. The CDR3 is made up of 17 amino acids. Germline V gene data show CDR1 as SGHAT and CDR2 as FQDESV (reference sequence). CDR3 DNA: TGTGCCAGCACCCCCCGCCCCGGACAGGGGATTGCCGGGGAGCTGTTTTTT. Protein: CASTPRPGQGIAGELFF. The whole variable domain, filled in from reference TRBV11-1 and TRBJ2-2, reads EAEVAQSPRYKITEKSQAVAFWCDPISGHATLYWYRQILGQGPELLVQFQDESVVDDSQLPKDRFSAERLKGVDSTLKIQPAELGDSAMYLCASTPRPGQGIAGELFFGEGSRLTVL.

The chain carries TRBV30 and TRBJ2-3; possibly TRBD2 for D (6 bases). The CDR3 runs to 14 residues. V dropped 0 bases and J dropped 2 bases, with 9 bases sitting between them. Germline V lookup: CDR1 GTSNPN, CDR2 SVGIG (reference sequence). The CDR3 sequence is CAWSVVAATDTQYF. In DNA, the CDR3 is TGTGCCTGGAGTGTAGTAGCGGCCACAGATACGCAGTATTTT.

This chain joins TRBV4-2 and TRBJ1-1; unclear D gene. The germline V gene encodes CDR1 LGHNA and CDR2 YNFKEQ. V lost 3 bases to trimming and J lost 8 bases, with 7 bases between them. This CDR3 comprises 11 residues. The CDR3 spells CASSQAMEAFF. Here the CDR3 DNA reads TGTGCCAGCAGCCAGGCAATGGAAGCTTTCTTT.

The genes are TRBV28 and TRBJ2-7; 10 bases fit TRBD1. Trimming at V came to 2 bases and at J to 7 bases, leaving 8 bases not matched to a gene. The CDR3 has 15 residues. CDR1 and CDR2 (germline): MDHEN, SYDVKM. The CDR3 protein is CASSLRTGGFREQYF. The CDR3 bases are TGTGCCAGCAGTTTACGGACAGGGGGTTTTCGAGAGCAGTACTTC.

V and J are TRBV5-1 and TRBJ1-4; D uncertain. The V gene lost 4 bases and the J gene lost 8 bases, with 18 bases spanning the gap. CDR3 length: 15 residues. The germline V gene encodes CDR1 SGHRS and CDR2 YFSETQ. DNA of the CDR3: TGCGCCAGCAGCATGAGCCCGGGAGGCTACGAAAAACTGTTTTTT. Translated, it gives CASSMSPGGYEKLFF.

V usage is TRBV30 and J usage is TRBJ2-7, with no clear D. Trimming shortened V by 3 bases and J by 3 bases, and 18 bases separated the two germline ends. The CDR3 consists of 15 residues. Germline CDR1 is GTSNPN and CDR2 is SVGIG (reference sequence). Here the CDR3 DNA reads TGTGCCTGGAGCCCTTTCCCAGGCCACGACTACGAGCAGTACTTC. Amino acids: CAWSPFPGHDYEQYF.

The chain combines TRBV10-3 with TRBJ2-7, with D perhaps TRBD1 (6 bases). Looked up from germline, CDR1 is ENHRY and CDR2 is SYGVKD. The CDR3 covers 15 residues. V was clipped by 2 bases and J by 2 bases, with 13 bases between them. CDR3 in DNA: TGTGCCATCAGTGAGCTGCGGACAGAAACCTACGAGCAGTACTTC. Amino acids: CAISELRTETYEQYF.

The chain combines TRBV5-1 with TRBJ2-5; D possibly corresponds to TRBD2 (5 bases). V was clipped by 3 bases and J by 2 bases, with 11 bases between them. The CDR3 loop spans 14 amino acids. Germline lookup yields CDR1 SGHRS and CDR2 YFSETQ. DNA for the CDR3: TGCGCCAGCAGCTCCGGGGAGCCGCAAGAGACCCAGTACTTC. Amino acid sequence: CASSSGEPQETQYF.

This sequence joins TRBV7-3 and TRBJ2-1, with D perhaps matching TRBD2 (5 bases). CDR1 is SGHTA, CDR2 FQGTGA, per germline. V was shortened by 0 bases and J by 8 bases, with 8 bases between the two germline ends. The CDR3 loop spans 13 amino acids. The CDR3 DNA sequence: TGTGCCAGCAGCTTAACGGTCGGGGATGAGCAGTTCTTC. Amino acids: CASSLTVGDEQFF. Drawing the rest from reference TRBV7-3 and TRBJ2-1, the complete variable domain is GAGVSQTPSNKVTEKGKYVELRCDPISGHTALYWYRQSLGQGPEFLIYFQGTGAADDSGLPNDRFFAVRPEGSVSTLKIQRTERGDSAVYLCASSLTVGDEQFFGPGTRLTVL.

The J gene is TRBJ1-1, the V gene TRBV14; no reliable D call. The germline V and J ends were trimmed by 0 bases and 4 bases, with 15 bases remaining between them. CDR1 is SGHDN and CDR2 is FVKESK in the germline V gene. This CDR3 has 16 residues. The CDR3, as DNA: TGTGCCAGCAGCCAAGATTCTGGGTGGCGGAGCACTGAAGCTTTCTTT. It encodes CASSQDSGWRSTEAFF.

The rearrangement links TRBV5-1 to TRBJ2-2, with D tentatively TRBD1 (6 bases). CDR1 and CDR2 from the germline V gene are SGHRS and YFSETQ. V shed 4 bases and J shed 7 bases, with 14 bases lying between them. CDR3 length: 14 residues. CDR3 protein: CASSLYGGDGELFF. CDR3 nucleotide sequence: TGCGCCAGCAGCCTTTATGGGGGCGACGGGGAGCTGTTTTTT. Filled out from reference TRBV5-1 and TRBJ2-2, the complete variable domain reads KAGVTQTPRYLIKTRGQQVTLSCSPISGHRSVSWYQQTPGQGLQFLFEYFSETQRNKGNFPGRFSGRQFSNSRSEMNVSTLELGDSALYLCASSLYGGDGELFFGEGSRLTVL.

V usage is TRBV6-1 and J usage is TRBJ1-5; D is ambiguous. Germline values: CDR1 MNHNS, CDR2 SASEGT. The CDR3 loop spans 15 amino acids. V lost 1 base and J lost 2, with 9 bases in between. This CDR3 reads CASSEGPRGNQPQHF. In DNA form, the CDR3 reads TGTGCCAGCAGTGAAGGCCCCCGGGGCAATCAGCCCCAGCATTTT.

V usage is TRBV9 and J usage is TRBJ2-3, with D tentatively TRBD2 (6 bases). The CDR3 has 14 residues. Looked up from germline, CDR1 is SGDLS and CDR2 is YYNGEE. The V and J ends lost 3 bases and 6 bases respectively, with 14 bases between them. The CDR3 here is CASSALRDWDTQYF. CDR3 bases: TGTGCCAGCAGCGCCCTCCGGGACTGGGATACGCAGTATTTT.

The rearrangement links TRBV2 to TRBJ2-7; D is perhaps TRBD2 (6 bases). The germline V and J ends were trimmed by 3 bases and 2 bases, with 8 bases remaining between them. Germline CDR1 is SNHLY and CDR2 is FYNNEI. The CDR3 has 13 residues. The CDR3 DNA reads TGTGCCAGCAGTGACTGGGGGGCCTACGAGCAGTACTTC. This sequence encodes CASSDWGAYEQYF.